This T cell receptor (beta chain) is drawn from a study of cytomegalovirus exposure and HLA in healthy donors. Study information: Within the Caucasian-associated ancestry cluster were roughly 81% of the roughly 430 genotyped donors.

Trimming cost V 3 bases and J 6 bases, with 13 bases left between them. The CDR3 length is 14 residues. Germline CDR1 and CDR2: SGDLS and YYNGEE. Broader study findings: Previous analysis showed most TCR beta V segments were productive about 90% or about 30% of the time.

Turning to this clone: The antigen remains unidentified.

The study ran its PCR with 60 Vbeta and 13 Jbeta primers. Some clones are missing from TCRdb's copy, which holds only in-frame ones; the method was immunoSEQ multiplex PCR. This sample has hundreds of thousands of clones, with roughly 87% found just once. The clonotype was recovered from a man in his forties in good health and CMV-seropositive. V gene TRBV9 combines with J gene TRBJ1-5; D gene unclear. Sequencing was done on a sample of PBMCs. DNA of the CDR3: TGTGCCAGCAGCGCGACTCCCGCGGCTCAGCCCCAGCATTTT. Encoded protein: CASSATPAAQPQHF.